What follows are 19 T cell receptor beta chains derived from one specimen sequenced in a study of blood T cell repertoires in COVID-19. Measured with immunoSEQ multiplex PCR; TCRdb has only the in-frame clones, and not every one. The sample includes roughly 70,000 clones, around 74% of them seen just once. Sequenced material: peripheral blood. The receptors shown here come from a man aged 70 or older with acute or convalescent COVID-19.

This clone was detected a few times. The CDR3 spells CASRGPSTDTQYF. The CDR3 bases are TGCGCCAGCAGGGGCCCTAGCACAGATACGCAGTATTTT. V is TRBV10-2 and J is TRBJ2-3; unclear D gene. The germline gives CDR1 WSHSY, CDR2 SAAADI. The CDR3 extends over 13 amino acids. V gave up 6 bases and J gave up 0 bases, with 7 bases separating them.

This chain uses TRBV28 with TRBJ1-2, with D maybe TRBD1 (5 bases). This CDR3 region has 14 residues. CDR1 and CDR2 from the germline V gene are MDHEN and SYDVKM. Trimming stripped 3 bases from V and 5 bases from J, with 13 bases between. This CDR3 reads CASSFGAEPYGYTF. DNA for the CDR3: TGTGCCAGCAGTTTTGGGGCGGAACCTTATGGCTACACCTTC.

This chain connects TRBV19 to TRBJ2-2, with TRBD1 identical over 8 bases. CDR3 length equals 15 residues. Germline V gene lookup returns CDR1 LNHDA and CDR2 SQIVND (reference sequence). V shed 5 bases, J shed 6 bases, and the junction held 8 bases outside the gene matches. CDR3 amino acids: CASSLSGQAAGELFF. DNA of the CDR3: TGTGCCAGTAGTTTATCGGGACAGGCGGCCGGGGAGCTGTTTTTT.

The chain recombines TRBV3-1 (or the pseudogene TRBV3-2) with TRBJ2-2; 9 bases are a match to TRBD2. Germline loops: CDR1 LGHDT, CDR2 YNNKEL (reference sequence). This CDR3 has 14 residues. V lost 4 bases, J lost 6 bases, and 3 bases stayed unmatched. The CDR3 protein is CASSPWTSAGELFF. Here the CDR3 DNA reads TGTGCCAGCAGCCCATGGACTAGCGCCGGGGAGCTGTTTTTT.

The CDR3, as DNA: TGTGCCTCTCGAACTAGCGGTCGGACGGTCTACGAGCAGTACTTC. It encodes CASRTSGRTVYEQYF. V usage is TRBV10-3 and J usage is TRBJ2-7, with TRBD2 identical over 8 bases. Germline V gene data show CDR1 as ENHRY and CDR2 as SYGVKD. The CDR3 contains 15 residues. V dropped 11 bases and J dropped 3; count of bases not matched to a gene: 15.

The chain carries TRBV19 and TRBJ2-7; 7 bases map to TRBD1. CDR1 and CDR2 (germline): LNHDA, SQIVND (reference sequence). The CDR3 spans 13 residues. The V and J ends lost 5 bases and 5 bases, in that order; junction bases with no gene match: 6. CDR3 residues: CASSPGTVHEQYF. The CDR3 nucleotides read TGTGCCAGTAGTCCGGGGACAGTGCACGAGCAGTACTTC.

This sequence joins TRBV5-1 and TRBJ1-5, with TRBD1 identical over 8 bases. This CDR3 region has 14 residues. The germline V gene has CDR1 SGHRS and CDR2 YFSETQ. The trim removed 4 bases at V and 6 bases at J, leaving 6 bases unmatched. The chain's CDR3 is CASSPGTGSQPQHF. DNA of the CDR3: TGCGCCAGCAGCCCCGGGACAGGTTCTCAGCCCCAGCATTTT.

The J gene is TRBJ1-2, the V gene TRBV28; 8 nucleotides align to TRBD1. Germline V gene data show CDR1 as MDHEN and CDR2 as SYDVKM. The CDR3 is 19 residues long. V gave up 2 bases and J gave up 0 bases; unmatched junction bases: 14. The CDR3 bases are TGTGCCAGCAGTTTACCTATTTTCGACAGGGGTCGAGCTAACTATGGCTACACCTTC. This gives the protein CASSLPIFDRGRANYGYTF.

CDR3 DNA sequence: TGTGCCATCAGTGTCCAGGGGGAGAATCAGCCCCAGCATTTT. It is translated as CAISVQGENQPQHF. The chain has TRBV10-3 and TRBJ1-5, with 7 bases matching TRBD1. Germline V gives CDR1 ENHRY, CDR2 SYGVKD. The CDR3 covers 14 residues. V was clipped by 4 bases and J by 4 bases; unmatched bases: 4.

The gene calls are TRBV19 and TRBJ1-1, with 7 bases aligning to TRBD1. The CDR3 is made up of 13 amino acids. The germline V gene encodes CDR1 LNHDA and CDR2 SQIVND (reference sequence). With 5 bases clipped from V and 5 bases from J, the junction kept 5 bases outside the gene matches. CDR3 bases: TGTGCCAGTAGTTTGGGACAGTATACTGAAGCTTTCTTT. This gives the protein CASSLGQYTEAFF. The entire variable domain, with the rest obtained from reference TRBV19 and TRBJ1-1, is as follows: DGGITQSPKYLFRKEGQNVTLSCEQNLNHDAMYWYRQDPGQGLRLIYYSQIVNDFQKGDIAEGYSVSREKKESFPLTVTSAQKNPTAFYLCASSLGQYTEAFFGQGTRLTVV.

The chain combines TRBV18 with TRBJ2-7, with TRBD1 matching 7 bases. Trimming at V came to 6 bases and at J to 1 base, leaving 6 bases not matched to a gene. The germline V gene has CDR1 KGHSH and CDR2 LQKENI. The length of the CDR3 is 14 residues. CDR3 DNA sequence: TGTGCCAGCTCCCCCGCGACAGGGTCCTACGAGCAGTACTTC. Its protein product is CASSPATGSYEQYF. The full variable domain, completed using reference TRBV18 and TRBJ2-7, is NAGVMQNPRHLVRRRGQEARLRCSPMKGHSHVYWYRQLPEEGLKFMVYLQKENIIDESGMPKERFSAEFPKEGPSILRIQQVVRGDSAAYFCASSPATGSYEQYFGPGTRLTVT.

The chain employs TRBV5-1 and TRBJ2-1; 7 bases are shared with TRBD2. Trimming took 3 bases from V and 6 from J; bases not matched to a gene: 15. Germline V gene sequence: CDR1 SGHRS, CDR2 YFSETQ. CDR3 length equals 17 residues. The chain's CDR3 is CASSSDSTSFSINEQFF. For the CDR3, the DNA is TGCGCCAGCAGCTCCGACTCGACTAGCTTTTCGATCAATGAGCAGTTCTTC.

This clone has a handful of counts. The chain has TRBV19 and TRBJ2-7; 7 bases map to TRBD1. This CDR3 has 14 amino acids. The V and J ends lost 6 bases and 0 bases, in that order; junction bases with no gene match: 5. Looked up from germline, CDR1 is LNHDA and CDR2 is SQIVND (reference sequence). This CDR3 reads CASRPDRISYEQYF. CDR3 nucleotide sequence: TGTGCCAGTAGGCCGGACAGGATCTCCTACGAGCAGTACTTC.

The chain recombines TRBV12-3 or TRBV12-4 with TRBJ1-2; TRBD1 is a possible D gene (6 bases). The V and J ends lost 4 bases and 6 bases respectively, with 6 bases between them. This CDR3 contains 11 residues. The CDR3 sequence is CASSSGDGYTF. As DNA, the CDR3 is TGTGCCAGCAGTTCAGGGGATGGCTACACCTTC.

In its sample, this clone was seen once. The gene calls are TRBV20-1 and TRBJ2-1; no definite D call. V lost 3 bases and J lost 15, with 6 bases in between. There are 8 residues in the CDR3. Germline loops: CDR1 DFQATT, CDR2 SNEGSKA (reference sequence). CDR3: CSASALFF. The CDR3, as DNA: TGCAGTGCTAGCGCGCTGTTCTTC.

The chain is built from TRBV12-3 or TRBV12-4 and TRBJ1-1; D call uncertain. The CDR3 has 13 amino acids. Trimming shortened V by 3 bases and J by 0 bases, and 5 bases separated the two germline ends. The CDR3 here is CASSFSVNTEAFF. In nucleotides, the CDR3 is TGTGCCAGCAGTTTTTCCGTGAACACTGAAGCTTTCTTT.

The rearrangement joins TRBV9 to TRBJ2-2, with 16 bases lining up with TRBD2. Looked up from germline, CDR1 is SGDLS and CDR2 is YYNGEE. The CDR3 is 16 residues long. V lost 3 bases, J lost 6 bases, and 2 bases stayed unmatched. Here the CDR3 reads CASSAGLAGGPGELFF. As DNA, the CDR3 is TGTGCCAGCAGCGCGGGACTAGCGGGAGGGCCCGGGGAGCTGTTTTTT.

This clone has a handful of counts. This chain links TRBV7-3 with TRBJ1-2; a possible D gene is TRBD1 (5 bases). V was trimmed by 1 base and J by 5 bases, leaving 14 bases between them. Germline V gene lookup returns CDR1 SGHTA and CDR2 FQGTGA. This CDR3 contains 15 residues. The CDR3 nucleotides are TGTGCCAGCAGCTTAAGTGCGGGGCAAGCTTATGGCTACACCTTC. Protein: CASSLSAGQAYGYTF. Drawing the rest from reference TRBV7-3 and TRBJ1-2, the complete variable domain is GAGVSQTPSNKVTEKGKYVELRCDPISGHTALYWYRQSLGQGPEFLIYFQGTGAADDSGLPNDRFFAVRPEGSVSTLKIQRTERGDSAVYLCASSLSAGQAYGYTFGSGTRLTVV.

CDR3 DNA: TGTGCCAGCAGCTTAAGTAGCGGGAGTTACAATGAGCAGTTCTTC. This sequence encodes CASSLSSGSYNEQFF. The genes are TRBV11-3 and TRBJ2-1; 9 nucleotides line up with TRBD2. The CDR3 extends over 15 amino acids. The V gene's germline CDR1 is SGHNT and CDR2 YENEEA. Trimming took 2 bases from V and 4 from J; bases not matched to a gene: 3.